Presented here are 8 T cell receptor beta chains from one specimen sequenced in a study of shared clonotypes between healthy human individuals. Naive CD8 cells comprised CD45RO-negative, CCR7-positively selected cells, excluding terminally differentiated effector memory CD45RA+ cells. Repertoires were generated with immunoSEQ multiplex PCR, while TCRdb's copy carries only in-frame clones and drops some. Of around 600,000 clones in the sample, 90% to 95% were seen once. Material: naive CD8+ T cells sorted from blood. These receptor sequences come from a woman aged 25 to 39 in good health.

V gene TRBV28 combines with J gene TRBJ2-1; possible D gene TRBD1, 6 bases. Germline V CDR1 and CDR2: MDHEN, SYDVKM. V was clipped by 6 bases and J by 5 bases, with 14 bases between them. CDR3 length: 14 amino acids. The CDR3 loop is CASRQQGNDNEQFF. The CDR3 region has the DNA TGTGCCAGCAGGCAACAGGGAAACGACAATGAGCAGTTCTTC.

CDR3 coding DNA: TGTGCCAGCAGTGATATAGACCCTGGAAACACCATATATTTT. As protein: CASSDIDPGNTIYF. This rearrangement joins TRBV6-1 to TRBJ1-3; no reliable D call. Germline V lookup: CDR1 MNHNS, CDR2 SASEGT. Deletions cut 3 bases from V and 2 bases from J, with 8 bases between. The CDR3 loop spans 14 amino acids.

The gene calls are TRBV25-1 and TRBJ2-7, with 11 bases matching TRBD2. The CDR3 loop spans 17 amino acids. Germline lookup yields CDR1 MGHDK and CDR2 SYGVNS. V dropped 3 bases and J dropped 3; count of bases not matched to a gene: 10. CDR3 sequence (DNA): TGTGCCAGCAGTGAGATGACCGGACTAGCGGGCAGCTACGAGCAGTACTTC. As protein: CASSEMTGLAGSYEQYF.

The chain joins TRBV30 to TRBJ2-2; D call uncertain. CDR1 is GTSNPN and CDR2 is SVGIG in the germline V gene (reference sequence). Deletions cut 0 bases from V and 0 bases from J, with 11 bases between. This CDR3 comprises 16 residues. CDR3 nucleotides: TGTGCCTGGAGTGTCATAAGGAGAGCGAACACCGGGGAGCTGTTTTTT. Its protein is CAWSVIRRANTGELFF.

This chain joins TRBV5-4 and TRBJ1-1, with D unresolved. The CDR3 loop spans 14 amino acids. Trimming pared 0 bases from V and 1 base from J, leaving 7 bases between. Germline V lookup: CDR1 SGHNT, CDR2 YYREEE (reference sequence). CDR3: CASSLGGKNTEAFF. CDR3 coding DNA: TGTGCCAGCAGCTTGGGAGGTAAGAACACTGAAGCTTTCTTT.

The chain employs TRBV4-2 and TRBJ2-3; D is ambiguous. Trimming took 0 bases from V and 0 from J, leaving 10 bases between them. This CDR3 contains 16 residues. Germline values: CDR1 LGHNA, CDR2 YNFKEQ. The CDR3, as DNA: TGTGCCAGCAGCCAAGATTTTGTTGCTAGCACAGATACGCAGTATTTT. It codes for CASSQDFVASTDTQYF.

The rearrangement uses TRBV30 and TRBJ1-1; 7 nucleotides agree with TRBD1. This CDR3 spans 12 amino acids. The ends lost 4 bases at V and 2 bases at J; junction bases unmatched: 1. Germline V CDR1 and CDR2: GTSNPN, SVGIG (reference sequence). The CDR3: CAWTGGNTEAFF. DNA of the CDR3: TGTGCCTGGACAGGGGGTAACACTGAAGCTTTCTTT. The full variable domain, its missing parts supplied by reference TRBV30 and TRBJ1-1, is SQTIHQWPATLVQPVGSPLSLECTVEGTSNPNLYWYRQAAGRGLQLLFYSVGIGQISSEVPQNLSASRPQDRQFILSSKKLLLSDSGFYLCAWTGGNTEAFFGQGTRLTVV.

The CDR3 bases are TGTGCCAGCAGGCTAGGACTAGCGGATCCAGATACGCAGTATTTT. It is translated as CASRLGLADPDTQYF. The chain couples TRBV28 to TRBJ2-3, with TRBD2 matching 10 bases. Germline lookup yields CDR1 MDHEN and CDR2 SYDVKM. The CDR3 is 15 amino acids. V trimming: 6 bases; J trimming: 4 bases; junction bases outside the gene matches: 7.